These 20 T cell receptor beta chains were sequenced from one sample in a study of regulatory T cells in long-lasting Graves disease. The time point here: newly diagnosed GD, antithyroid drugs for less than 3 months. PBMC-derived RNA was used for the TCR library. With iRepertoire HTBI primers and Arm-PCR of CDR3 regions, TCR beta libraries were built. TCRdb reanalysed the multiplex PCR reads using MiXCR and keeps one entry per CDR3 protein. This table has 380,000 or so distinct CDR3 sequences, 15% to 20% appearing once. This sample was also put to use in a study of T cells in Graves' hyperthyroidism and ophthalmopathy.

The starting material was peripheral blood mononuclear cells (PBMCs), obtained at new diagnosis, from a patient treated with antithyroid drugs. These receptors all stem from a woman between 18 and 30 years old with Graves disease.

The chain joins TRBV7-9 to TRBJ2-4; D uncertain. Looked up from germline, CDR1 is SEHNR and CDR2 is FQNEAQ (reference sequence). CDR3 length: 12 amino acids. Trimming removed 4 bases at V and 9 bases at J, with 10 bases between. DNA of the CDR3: TGTGCCAGCAGCTCCGAGGTGCGCATTCAGTACTTC. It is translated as CASSSEVRIQYF.

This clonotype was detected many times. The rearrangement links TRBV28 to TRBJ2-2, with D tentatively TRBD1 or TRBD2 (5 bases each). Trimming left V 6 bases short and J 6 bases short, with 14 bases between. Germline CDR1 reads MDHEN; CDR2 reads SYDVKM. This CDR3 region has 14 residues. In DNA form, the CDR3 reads TGTGCCAGCAGACCCCCTTGGGGGTCCGGGGAGCTGTTTTTT. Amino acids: CASRPPWGSGELFF.

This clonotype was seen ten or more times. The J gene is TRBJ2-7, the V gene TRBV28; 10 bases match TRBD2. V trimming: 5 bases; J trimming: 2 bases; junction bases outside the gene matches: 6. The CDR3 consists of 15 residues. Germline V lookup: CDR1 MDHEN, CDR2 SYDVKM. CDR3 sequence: CASSAPSGRPYEQYF. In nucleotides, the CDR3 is TGTGCCAGCAGTGCCCCTAGCGGGAGACCCTACGAGCAGTACTTC.

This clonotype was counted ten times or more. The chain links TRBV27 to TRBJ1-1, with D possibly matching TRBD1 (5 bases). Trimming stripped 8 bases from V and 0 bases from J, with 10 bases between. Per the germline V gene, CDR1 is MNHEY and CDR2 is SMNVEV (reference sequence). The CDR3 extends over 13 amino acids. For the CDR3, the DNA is TGTGCCAGCCAGGGCTACATGAACACTGAAGCTTTCTTT. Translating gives CASQGYMNTEAFF.

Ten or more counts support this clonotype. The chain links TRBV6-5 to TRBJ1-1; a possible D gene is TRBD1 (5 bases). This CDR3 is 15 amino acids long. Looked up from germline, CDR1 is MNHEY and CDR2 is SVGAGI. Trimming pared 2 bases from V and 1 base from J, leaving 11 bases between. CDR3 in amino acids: CASSYGGGENTEAFF. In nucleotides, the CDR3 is TGTGCCAGCAGTTACGGGGGGGGAGAGAACACTGAAGCTTTCTTT.

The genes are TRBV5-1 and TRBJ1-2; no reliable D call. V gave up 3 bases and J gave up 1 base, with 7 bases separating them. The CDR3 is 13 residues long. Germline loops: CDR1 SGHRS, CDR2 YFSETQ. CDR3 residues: CASSSDVNYGYTF. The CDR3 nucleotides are TGCGCCAGCAGCTCTGATGTTAACTATGGCTACACCTTC.

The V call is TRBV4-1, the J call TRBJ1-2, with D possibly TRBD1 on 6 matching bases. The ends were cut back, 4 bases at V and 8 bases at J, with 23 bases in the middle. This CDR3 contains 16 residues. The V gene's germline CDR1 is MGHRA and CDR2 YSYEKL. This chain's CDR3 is CASSRPRGDLARGYTF. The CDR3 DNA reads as TGCGCCAGCAGCCGACCAAGGGGGGATCTAGCACGGGGCTACACCTTC.

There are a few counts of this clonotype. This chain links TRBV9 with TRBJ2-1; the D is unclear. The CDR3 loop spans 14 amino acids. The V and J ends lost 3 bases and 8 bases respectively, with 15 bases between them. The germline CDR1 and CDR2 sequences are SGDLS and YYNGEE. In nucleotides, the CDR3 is TGTGCCAGCAGCGAGCGCCCGGTTGGCGATGAGCAGTTCTTC. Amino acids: CASSERPVGDEQFF. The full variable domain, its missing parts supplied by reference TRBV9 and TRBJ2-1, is DSGVTQTPKHLITATGQRVTLRCSPRSGDLSVYWYQQSLDQGLQFLIQYYNGEERAKGNILERFSAQQFPDLHSELNLSSLELGDSALYFCASSERPVGDEQFFGPGTRLTVL.

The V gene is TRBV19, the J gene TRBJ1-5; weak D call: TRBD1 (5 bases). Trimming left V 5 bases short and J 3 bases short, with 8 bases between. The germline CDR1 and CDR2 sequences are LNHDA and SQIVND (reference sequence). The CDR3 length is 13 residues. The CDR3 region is CASSAGFNQPQHF. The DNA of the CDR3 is TGTGCCAGTAGTGCAGGGTTCAATCAGCCCCAGCATTTT.

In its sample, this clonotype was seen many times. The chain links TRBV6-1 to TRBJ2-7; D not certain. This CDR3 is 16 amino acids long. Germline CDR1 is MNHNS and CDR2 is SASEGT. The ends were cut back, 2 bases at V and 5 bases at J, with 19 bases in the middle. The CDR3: CASSESPPPRAHEQYF. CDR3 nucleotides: TGTGCCAGCAGTGAAAGCCCCCCACCCCGGGCCCACGAGCAGTACTTC.

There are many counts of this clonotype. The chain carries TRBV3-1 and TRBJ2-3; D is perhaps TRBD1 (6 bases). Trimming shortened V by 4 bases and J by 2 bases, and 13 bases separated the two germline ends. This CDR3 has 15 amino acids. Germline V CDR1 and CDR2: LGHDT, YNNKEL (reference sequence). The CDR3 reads CASSPSRTDTDTQYF. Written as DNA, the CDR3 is TGTGCCAGCAGCCCCTCCCGGACAGACACAGATACGCAGTATTTT.

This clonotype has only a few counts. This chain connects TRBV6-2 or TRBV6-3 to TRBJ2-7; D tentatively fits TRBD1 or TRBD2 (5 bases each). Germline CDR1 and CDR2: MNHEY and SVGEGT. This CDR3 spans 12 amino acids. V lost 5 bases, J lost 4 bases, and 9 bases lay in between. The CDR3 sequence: CASSAREYEQYF. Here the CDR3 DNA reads TGTGCCAGCAGTGCCAGGGAGTACGAGCAGTACTTC.

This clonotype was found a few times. The CDR3 DNA is TGTGCCAGCAGCGGGGACAGGGGCGCAGATACGCAGTATTTT. Translated: CASSGDRGADTQYF. The chain carries TRBV2 and TRBJ2-3, with 10 bases fitting TRBD1. V lost 6 bases to trimming and J lost 4 bases; unmatched junction nucleotides: 4. There are 14 residues in the CDR3. CDR1 and CDR2 (germline): SNHLY, FYNNEI.

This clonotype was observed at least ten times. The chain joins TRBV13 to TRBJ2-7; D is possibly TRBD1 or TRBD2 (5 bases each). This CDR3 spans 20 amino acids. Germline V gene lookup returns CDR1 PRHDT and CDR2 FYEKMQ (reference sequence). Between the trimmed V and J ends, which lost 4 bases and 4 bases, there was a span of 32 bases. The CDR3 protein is CASSSRVRGGGRQNLYEQYF. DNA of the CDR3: TGTGCCAGCAGCTCAAGGGTCCGAGGAGGTGGGCGACAGAACTTGTACGAGCAGTACTTC. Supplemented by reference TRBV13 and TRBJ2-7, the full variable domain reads AAGVIQSPRHLIKEKRETATLKCYPIPRHDTVYWYQQGPGQDPQFLISFYEKMQSDKGSIPDRFSAQQFSDYHSELNMSSLELGDSALYFCASSSRVRGGGRQNLYEQYFGPGTRLTVT.

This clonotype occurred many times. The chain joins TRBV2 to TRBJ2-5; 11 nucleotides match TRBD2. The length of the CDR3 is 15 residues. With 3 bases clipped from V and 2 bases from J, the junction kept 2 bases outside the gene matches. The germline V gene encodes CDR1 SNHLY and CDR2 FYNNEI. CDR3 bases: TGTGCCAGCAGTGAGAGACTAGCGGGGCAAGAGACCCAGTACTTC. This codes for CASSERLAGQETQYF.

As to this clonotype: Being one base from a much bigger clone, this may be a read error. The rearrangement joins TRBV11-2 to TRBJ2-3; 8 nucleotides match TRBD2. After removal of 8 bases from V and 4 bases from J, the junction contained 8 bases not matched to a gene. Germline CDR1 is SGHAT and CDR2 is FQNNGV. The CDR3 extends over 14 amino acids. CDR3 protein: CASGHLGGADTQYF. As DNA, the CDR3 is TGTGCCAGCGGCCACCTCGGGGGGGCAGATACGCAGTATTTT.

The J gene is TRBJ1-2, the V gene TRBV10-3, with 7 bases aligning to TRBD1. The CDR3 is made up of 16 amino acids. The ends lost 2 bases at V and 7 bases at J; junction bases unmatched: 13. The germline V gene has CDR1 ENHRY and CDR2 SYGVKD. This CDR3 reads CAISEPKGARRSGYTF. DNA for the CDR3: TGTGCCATCAGTGAGCCGAAGGGGGCGCGTCGGAGTGGCTACACCTTC.

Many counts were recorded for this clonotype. CDR3 DNA sequence: TGTGCCATCAGGAACGGACAGGGGATCGGCGAGCAGTACTTC. This translates into CAIRNGQGIGEQYF. The V call is TRBV10-3, the J call TRBJ2-7; 9 positions agree with TRBD1. The CDR3 has 14 amino acids. Trimming cost V 6 bases and J 6 bases; bases outside gene matches: 9. In germline, CDR1 is ENHRY, CDR2 SYGVKD.

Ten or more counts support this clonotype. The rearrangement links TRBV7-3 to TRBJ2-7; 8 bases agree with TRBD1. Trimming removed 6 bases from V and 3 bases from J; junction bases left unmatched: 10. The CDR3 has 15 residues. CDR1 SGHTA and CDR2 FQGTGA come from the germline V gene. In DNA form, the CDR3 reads TGTGCCAGCAGGAAAACCACGGACAGGGTCTACGAGCAGTACTTC. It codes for CASRKTTDRVYEQYF.

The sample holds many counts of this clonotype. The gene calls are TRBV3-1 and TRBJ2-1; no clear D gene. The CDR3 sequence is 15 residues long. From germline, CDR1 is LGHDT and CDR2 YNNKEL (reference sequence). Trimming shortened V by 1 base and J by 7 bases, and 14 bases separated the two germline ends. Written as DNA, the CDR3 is TGTGCCAGCAGCCAAGTCGGTAGGTTGAGGAATGAGCAGTTCTTC. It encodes CASSQVGRLRNEQFF.